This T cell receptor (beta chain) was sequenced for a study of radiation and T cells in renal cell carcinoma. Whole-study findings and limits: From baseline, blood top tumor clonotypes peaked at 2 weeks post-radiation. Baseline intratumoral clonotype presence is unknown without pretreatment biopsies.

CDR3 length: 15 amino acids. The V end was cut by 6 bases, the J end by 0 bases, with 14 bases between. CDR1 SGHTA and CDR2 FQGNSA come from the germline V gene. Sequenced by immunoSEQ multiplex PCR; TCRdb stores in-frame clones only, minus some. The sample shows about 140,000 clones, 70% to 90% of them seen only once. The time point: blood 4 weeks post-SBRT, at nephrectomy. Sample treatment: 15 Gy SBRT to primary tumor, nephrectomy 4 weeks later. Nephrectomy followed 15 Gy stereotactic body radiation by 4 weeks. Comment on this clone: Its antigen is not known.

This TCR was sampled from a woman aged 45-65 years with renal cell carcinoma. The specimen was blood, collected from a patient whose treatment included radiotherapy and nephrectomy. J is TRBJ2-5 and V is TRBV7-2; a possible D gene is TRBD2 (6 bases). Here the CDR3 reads CASRPGLMYQETQYF. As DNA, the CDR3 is TGTGCCAGCAGGCCGGGACTGATGTACCAAGAGACCCAGTACTTC.